Listed below are T cell receptor beta chains from one sample, sequenced in a study of blood T cell repertoires in COVID-19. The table came from immunoSEQ multiplex PCR; TCRdb's copy has only in-frame clones and leaves some out. This table has about 63,000 clones, about 90% appearing once. Sequencing was done on a sample of peripheral blood. The origin of the receptors is a human donor in a cohort sampled during active COVID-19. CDR3s include the opening cysteine and the closing phenylalanine or tryptophan. The D gene is left open where the match is weak. The size of a clone is reported for some rows only, either as once, few or many, or as a class for expanded clones.

j_call clone_size v_call d_call cdr3_aa cdr3_nt
TRBJ1-1 NA TRBV7-2 TRBD1 CASSLEGTGDTEAFF TGTGCCAGCAGCTTAGAGGGGACAGGGGACACTGAAGCTTTCTTT
TRBJ2-3 NA TRBV29-1 NA CSVGRGSTDTQYF TGCAGCGTTGGGCGGGGTAGCACAGATACGCAGTATTTT
TRBJ2-3 NA TRBV4-1 NA CASSLTGWSTDTQYF TGCGCCAGCAGCCTTACCGGTTGGAGCACAGATACGCAGTATTTT
TRBJ1-2 NA TRBV7-9 NA CASSPQGGSDYGYTF TGTGCCAGCAGCCCACAGGGCGGGAGTGACTATGGCTACACCTTC
TRBJ2-7 once TRBV13 TRBD1 CASSRGQGYEQYF TGTGCCAGCAGTAGAGGACAGGGTTACGAGCAGTACTTC
TRBJ2-3 NA TRBV7-9 NA CASSLAGLDTQYF TGTGCCAGCAGCTTAGCGGGACTAGATACGCAGTATTTT
TRBJ2-3 NA TRBV18 NA CASSPWQVISTDTQYF TGTGCCAGCTCACCATGGCAGGTCATTAGCACAGATACGCAGTATTTT
TRBJ2-7 NA TRBV7-9 NA CASSLFGSGSYEQYF TGTGCCAGCAGCTTATTTGGGAGCGGCTCCTACGAGCAGTACTTC
TRBJ1-3 once TRBV5-5 TRBD1 CASSPGGAGGNTIYF TGTGCCAGCAGCCCAGGGGGCGCGGGTGGAAACACCATATATTTT
TRBJ1-2 NA TRBV2 NA CASSDVQGIGGYTF TGTGCCAGCAGTGACGTCCAGGGAATAGGTGGCTACACCTTC
TRBJ2-6 NA TRBV5-5 TRBD1 CASSSTGAGANVLTF TGTGCCAGCAGCTCTACAGGGGCTGGGGCCAACGTCCTGACTTTC
TRBJ1-4 NA TRBV5-4 TRBD1 CASSTTGGTNEKLFF TGTGCCAGCAGCACAACAGGGGGAACTAATGAAAAACTGTTTTTT
TRBJ2-7 NA TRBV11-3 NA CASSLDGGPEQYF TGTGCCAGCAGCTTAGATGGAGGGCCCGAGCAGTACTTC
TRBJ2-3 NA TRBV7-2 TRBD1 CASSLNRGGADTQYF TGTGCCAGCAGCTTGAACAGGGGTGGGGCAGATACGCAGTATTTT
TRBJ2-1 NA TRBV18 NA CASSPLSPSGEQFF TGTGCCAGCTCACCACTTTCCCCGTCCGGTGAGCAGTTCTTC
TRBJ2-5 NA TRBV7-2 NA CASRGGVGETQYF TGTGCCAGCAGGGGCGGGGTGGGGGAGACCCAGTACTTC
TRBJ1-1 NA TRBV5-1 NA CASSLFRENTEAFF TGCGCCAGCAGCTTGTTCAGGGAAAACACTGAAGCTTTCTTT
TRBJ1-2 once TRBV4-2 TRBD1 CASSHRQGRIDYGYTF TGTGCCAGCAGCCATCGACAGGGGCGGATCGACTATGGCTACACCTTC
TRBJ2-7 NA TRBV3-1/TRBV3-2 TRBD1 CASSQAGTGGYEQYF TGTGCCAGCAGCCAAGCCGGGACAGGGGGCTACGAGCAGTACTTC
TRBJ1-1 NA TRBV27 NA CASSLILGRGTEAFF TGTGCCAGCAGTTTAATCCTAGGGAGAGGTACTGAAGCTTTCTTT
TRBJ2-2 NA TRBV5-4 TRBD1 CASSSPGQRHTGELFF TGTGCCAGCAGCTCCCCGGGACAGCGACACACCGGGGAGCTGTTTTTT
TRBJ1-5 NA TRBV18 NA CASSPEGGSVQPQHF TGTGCCAGCTCACCGGAGGGGGGGAGTGTACAGCCCCAGCATTTT
TRBJ1-1 NA TRBV5-1 NA CASSWMGGGGEAFF TGCGCCAGCAGCTGGATGGGCGGTGGAGGGGAAGCTTTCTTT
TRBJ1-1 NA TRBV7-2 NA CASSFVTEAFF TGTGCCAGCAGCTTCGTCACTGAAGCTTTCTTT
TRBJ2-1 few TRBV7-2 NA CASSLEWGYTSYNEQFF TGTGCCAGCAGCTTAGAGTGGGGCTATACTTCCTACAATGAGCAGTTCTTC
TRBJ2-6 once TRBV4-1 TRBD1 CASSHGTVYSGANVLTF TGCGCCAGCAGCCACGGGACAGTCTACTCTGGGGCCAACGTCCTGACTTTC
TRBJ1-3 once TRBV6-1 TRBD1 CASSESTGVSGNTIYF TGTGCCAGCAGTGAATCGACAGGGGTCTCTGGAAACACCATATATTTT
TRBJ2-2 NA TRBV7-8 TRBD2 CASSSRLAGLTGELFF TGTGCCAGCAGCTCCCGACTAGCGGGACTTACCGGGGAGCTGTTTTTT
TRBJ2-2 NA TRBV4-2 NA CASSQDYTFTNTGELFF TGTGCCAGCAGCCAAGATTATACTTTTACCAACACCGGGGAGCTGTTTTTT
TRBJ1-6 NA TRBV6-5 NA CASSYDRDSPLHF TGTGCCAGCAGTTACGACCGGGATTCACCCCTCCACTTT
TRBJ2-1 NA TRBV6-5 TRBD2 CASSTQAGSYNEQFF TGTGCCAGCAGTACCCAAGCGGGATCCTACAATGAGCAGTTCTTC
TRBJ1-2 NA TRBV7-2 TRBD1 CASSPTAGRGLFTNYGYTF TGTGCCAGCAGTCCCACCGCCGGCAGGGGGCTGTTTACTAACTATGGCTACACCTTC
TRBJ2-7 NA TRBV18 NA CASSPSIGGSYEQYF TGTGCCAGCTCGCCGTCCATCGGGGGATCCTACGAGCAGTACTTC
TRBJ1-1 NA TRBV19 TRBD1 CASSIGQGEAFF TGTGCCAGTAGTATCGGACAGGGTGAAGCTTTCTTT
TRBJ1-4 once TRBV10-3 NA CAISDPGSRNEKLFF TGTGCCATCAGTGATCCCGGGTCCCGTAATGAAAAACTGTTTTTT
TRBJ1-5 NA TRBV6-5 NA CASRLPTGSNQPQHF TGTGCCAGCAGATTACCTACAGGGTCCAATCAGCCCCAGCATTTT
TRBJ1-6 few TRBV7-9 NA CASSLVSQGNSPLHF TGTGCCAGCAGCTTAGTAAGCCAGGGAAATTCACCCCTCCACTTT
TRBJ1-2 NA TRBV19 TRBD1 CASSRGQGNYGYTF TGTGCCAGTAGTAGGGGACAGGGTAACTATGGCTACACCTTC
TRBJ1-1 NA TRBV29-1 NA CSVRGGRTNTEAFF TGCAGCGTGAGGGGGGGCCGGACGAACACTGAAGCTTTCTTT
TRBJ2-2 NA TRBV7-6 NA CASSLARTGIGELFF TGTGCCAGCAGCTTAGCGCGAACAGGGATCGGGGAGCTGTTTTTT
TRBJ2-3 NA TRBV13 NA CASGPSARTDTQYF TGTGCCAGCGGTCCTAGCGCACGCACAGATACGCAGTATTTT
TRBJ2-7 NA TRBV12-3/TRBV12-4 NA CASSRGGSYEQYF TGTGCCAGCAGCCGAGGGGGATCCTACGAGCAGTACTTC
TRBJ1-4 NA TRBV2 TRBD1 CASSRDRGDEKLFF TGTGCCAGCAGTAGGGACAGGGGAGATGAAAAACTGTTTTTT
TRBJ2-7 NA TRBV2 TRBD2 CASSATKTSGAYEQYF TGTGCCAGCAGCGCCACCAAGACTAGCGGGGCCTACGAGCAGTACTTC
TRBJ1-1 NA TRBV3-1/TRBV3-2 NA CASSQYSTTEAFF TGTGCCAGCAGCCAATACAGTACCACTGAAGCTTTCTTT
TRBJ1-5 NA TRBV19 NA CASTGQYSNQPQHF TGTGCCAGTACAGGACAATATAGCAATCAGCCCCAGCATTTT
TRBJ2-2 NA TRBV5-1 NA CASTQGGGELFF TGCGCCAGCACCCAGGGCGGCGGGGAGCTGTTTTTT
TRBJ1-3 NA TRBV5-1 TRBD1 CASSLGQGTGNTIYF TGCGCCAGCAGCTTAGGACAGGGGACTGGAAACACCATATATTTT
TRBJ1-2 NA TRBV7-2 TRBD1 CASTRQGLKYGYTF TGTGCCAGCACTCGACAGGGATTAAAGTATGGCTACACCTTC
TRBJ2-7 NA TRBV18 TRBD1 CASSPGTGAGEQYF TGTGCCAGCTCACCAGGGACAGGGGCTGGAGAGCAGTACTTC
TRBJ2-1 NA TRBV9 NA CASSAQGAFGEQFF TGTGCCAGCAGCGCACAAGGGGCGTTCGGTGAGCAGTTCTTC
TRBJ2-7 once TRBV5-1 NA CASSLESGPAYEQYF TGCGCCAGCAGCTTGGAGAGCGGGCCCGCCTACGAGCAGTACTTC
TRBJ2-1 NA TRBV7-6 TRBD2 CASSSRTGSGTTYNEQFF TGTGCCAGCAGCTCCCGTACAGGTAGCGGGACAACCTACAATGAGCAGTTCTTC